This T cell receptor beta chain is drawn from a study of T cell responses to AZD1222 COVID-19 vaccine. Whole-study findings and limits: Repertoires were obtained only post-peak T cell response.

Libraries were prepared by immunoSEQ multiplex PCR; TCRdb keeps only in-frame clonotypes and omits some of them. This sample has approximately 150,000 clones, with roughly nine tenths found just once. Concerning this clone itself: Its cognate antigen is unknown. This sample also contains other DNA sequences that code for the same CDR3.

Per the germline V gene, CDR1 is KGHSH and CDR2 is LQKENI. V dropped 2 bases and J dropped 3; count of bases not matched to a gene: 0. This CDR3 comprises 14 residues. This chain connects TRBV18 to TRBJ1-2, with 10 nucleotides matching TRBD1. This specimen was peripheral blood, taken on day 0 of AZD1222 vaccination. The source of this sequence is an adult in good health. The CDR3 sequence is CASSPGTGDYGYTF. In nucleotides, the CDR3 is TGTGCCAGCTCACCAGGGACAGGGGACTATGGCTACACCTTC. The full variable domain, with the rest looked up from reference TRBV18 and TRBJ1-2, is NAGVMQNPRHLVRRRGQEARLRCSPMKGHSHVYWYRQLPEEGLKFMVYLQKENIIDESGMPKERFSAEFPKEGPSILRIQQVVRGDSAAYFCASSPGTGDYGYTFGSGTRLTVV.